This TCR beta chain emerged from a study of cytotoxic CD8 clonotypes in ibrutinib-treated CLL. The table came from immunoSEQ multiplex PCR; TCRdb's copy has only in-frame clones and leaves some out. The sample includes around 300,000 clones, roughly 79% seen only once; the top ten take over 5%. Looked up from germline, CDR1 is MNHEY and CDR2 is SVGAGI. The CDR3 contains 13 residues. V gave up 7 bases and J gave up 7 bases, with 17 bases separating them. In its sample, this clone was seen a few times. This TCR came from a human donor with chronic lymphocytic leukemia. The chain joins TRBV6-5 to TRBJ2-7; D not resolved. The input for sequencing was PBMCs, taken before ibrutinib treatment. CDR3 DNA: TGTGCCAGCACCTACGGTCCGGGCCGGGAGCAGTACTTC. It is translated as CASTYGPGREQYF.